These 32 T cell receptor beta chains were all obtained from the same sample, sequenced in a study of blood T cell repertoires in COVID-19. Repertoires were generated with immunoSEQ multiplex PCR, while TCRdb's copy carries only in-frame clones and drops some. This table has about 15,000 clones, about 87% appearing once. Sequencing was performed on peripheral blood. The receptors shown here come from a human donor in a cohort sampled during active COVID-19.

This clone was recorded only once. The chain employs TRBV7-9 and TRBJ1-1, with 11 bases identical to TRBD1. Germline loops: CDR1 SEHNR, CDR2 FQNEAQ (reference sequence). V shed 6 bases, J shed 5 bases, and the junction held 11 bases outside the gene matches. The CDR3 is 16 amino acids. CDR3 protein: CASRRPGTGGETEAFF. The CDR3 nucleotides read TGTGCCAGCAGGCGTCCCGGGACAGGGGGGGAGACTGAAGCTTTCTTT.

The chain recombines TRBV28 with TRBJ2-7; 9 positions match TRBD1. Germline-derived CDR1 and CDR2 are MDHEN and SYDVKM. CDR3 length: 17 amino acids. J was trimmed by 11 bases and V by 4 bases; bases with no gene match: 21. Here the CDR3 DNA reads TGTGCCAGCAGTTCCTCACTCCTTAACCCGGGACAGGGCGACAAGTACTTC. Protein product: CASSSSLLNPGQGDKYF.

This clone has a single count. The chain recombines TRBV21-1 with TRBJ2-2; the D segment call TRBD1 is taken from the table without a DNA check. TRBV21-1 is noted as a pseudogene. This CDR3 is 14 amino acids long. This CDR3 is CAFHRGHRAGELFF. The CDR3 DNA reads TGTGCCTTTCACAGGGGGCATCGGGCCGGGGAGCTGTTTTTT.

The J gene is TRBJ2-3, the V gene TRBV7-3; D call uncertain. This CDR3 has 13 residues. Trimming cost V 5 bases and J 5 bases, with 11 bases left between them. The germline V gene has CDR1 SGHTA and CDR2 FQGTGA. The CDR3 coding sequence is TGTGCCAGCAGCCCCCAGGTCGGAGATACGCAGTATTTT. Translation gives CASSPQVGDTQYF.

The chain employs TRBV10-1 and TRBJ2-1; 8 bases align to TRBD2. This CDR3 contains 16 residues. Germline CDR1 WNHNN, CDR2 SYGVQD (reference sequence). Unmatched junction bases numbered 8, after V lost 2 bases and J lost 5 bases. This CDR3 reads CASSEGWGTSNNEQFF. CDR3 nucleotides: TGCGCCAGCAGTGAGGGGTGGGGGACTAGTAACAATGAGCAGTTCTTC.

J is TRBJ2-1 and V is TRBV21-1; the listed D gene, TRBD2, was not tested against the DNA. TRBV21-1 is a pseudogene. CDR3 length: 17 amino acids. CDR3 region: CASSKEGTSGLYNEQFF. The DNA for the CDR3 is TGTGCCAGCAGCAAAGAAGGGACTAGCGGACTCTACAATGAGCAGTTCTTC.

The rearrangement links TRBV5-1 to TRBJ2-7; 8 bases line up with TRBD1. The CDR3 is 13 amino acids. The germline CDR1 and CDR2 sequences are SGHRS and YFSETQ. V dropped 3 bases and J dropped 7; count of bases not matched to a gene: 6. The CDR3 here is CASSSTGGWEQYF. The CDR3 DNA reads TGCGCCAGCAGCTCCACAGGGGGTTGGGAGCAGTACTTC. The entire variable domain, with the rest obtained from reference TRBV5-1 and TRBJ2-7, is as follows: KAGVTQTPRYLIKTRGQQVTLSCSPISGHRSVSWYQQTPGQGLQFLFEYFSETQRNKGNFPGRFSGRQFSNSRSEMNVSTLELGDSALYLCASSSTGGWEQYFGPGTRLTVT.

The rearrangement links TRBV5-4 to TRBJ1-1, with TRBD1 identical over 8 bases. Germline trimming cut 3 bases from V and 10 bases from J; bases unmatched to any gene: 2. Germline V gene sequence: CDR1 SGHNT, CDR2 YYREEE (reference sequence). The CDR3 has 11 residues. The CDR3 here is CASSSDRVAFF. The CDR3 coding sequence is TGTGCCAGCAGCTCGGACAGGGTAGCTTTCTTT.

DNA of the CDR3: TGTGCCACCAGCCCCCGGGTTAGCGGGAGAGGTGAGCAGTTCTTC. Its protein product is CATSPRVSGRGEQFF. The V gene is TRBV24-1, the J gene TRBJ2-1; TRBD2 matches at 9 bases. Germline trimming cut 7 bases from V and 9 bases from J; bases unmatched to any gene: 12. CDR1 is KGHDR and CDR2 is SFDVKD in the germline V gene. This CDR3 has 15 residues.

The gene calls are TRBV27 and TRBJ2-7; 8 bases match TRBD1. This CDR3 comprises 14 residues. Germline V gene lookup returns CDR1 MNHEY and CDR2 SMNVEV (reference sequence). The junction had 6 bases not matched to a gene; V was cut back by 6 bases and J by 2 bases. The CDR3 DNA is TGTGCCAGCAGACCCAGGACAGGGACCTACGAGCAGTACTTC. Translation gives CASRPRTGTYEQYF.

The chain is built from TRBV6-6 and TRBJ1-4; D is unclear. The V gene's germline CDR1 is MNHNY and CDR2 SVGAGI (reference sequence). Trimming pared 5 bases from V and 5 bases from J, leaving 9 bases between. CDR3 length equals 13 residues. CDR3 nucleotides: TGTGCCAGCAGTCTCGACTACAATGAAAAACTGTTTTTT. It is translated as CASSLDYNEKLFF.

The CDR3 DNA is TGTGCCAGCAGTTTTACAGACAATCAGCCCCAGCATTTT. It codes for CASSFTDNQPQHF. The V call is TRBV12-3 or TRBV12-4, the J call TRBJ1-5; D call uncertain. CDR3 length: 13 amino acids. Trimming removed 3 bases from V and 3 bases from J, with 6 bases in between.

This sequence joins TRBV7-6 and TRBJ2-2, with TRBD2 identical over 7 bases. The CDR3 extends over 15 amino acids. Germline-derived CDR1 and CDR2 are SGHVS and FNYEAQ. After removal of 1 base from V and 5 bases from J, the junction contained 4 bases not matched to a gene. CDR3 DNA sequence: TGTGCCAGCAGCTTAGTCGCGGGAGTAACCGGGGAGCTGTTTTTT. This sequence encodes CASSLVAGVTGELFF. Based on the CDR3 plus reference TRBV7-6 and TRBJ2-2, the full variable domain is GAGVSQSPRYKVTKRGQDVALRCDPISGHVSLYWYRQALGQGPEFLTYFNYEAQQDKSGLPNDRFSAERPEGSISTLTIQRTEQRDSAMYRCASSLVAGVTGELFFGEGSRLTVL.

The chain has TRBV5-1 and TRBJ2-7; a weak D match, TRBD1 (5 bases). Germline V gives CDR1 SGHRS, CDR2 YFSETQ. Trimming stripped 0 bases from V and 3 bases from J, with 10 bases between. The CDR3 contains 14 residues. CDR3 region: CASSLALDIYEQYF. CDR3 nucleotides: TGCGCCAGCAGCTTGGCCCTGGACATCTACGAGCAGTACTTC.

This chain links TRBV6-2 or TRBV6-3 with TRBJ2-1; tentative D call: TRBD2 (5 bases). The CDR3 is made up of 19 amino acids. V was clipped by 2 bases and J by 8 bases, with 28 bases between them. The V gene's germline CDR1 is MNHEY and CDR2 SVGEGT. CDR3 coding DNA: TGTGCCAGCAGTTACGGTGTTTATCTCGGGGAGTCGGACGCTGATGAGCAGTTCTTC. Residues: CASSYGVYLGESDADEQFF.

The chain has TRBV24-1 and TRBJ2-7; 8 nucleotides match TRBD1. This CDR3 contains 13 residues. Germline V gives CDR1 KGHDR, CDR2 SFDVKD. The V gene end was trimmed by 6 bases and the J gene end by 0 bases; junction bases not matched to a gene: 0. The CDR3 sequence is CATSTGGSYEQYF. CDR3 nucleotide sequence: TGTGCCACCAGTACAGGGGGCTCCTACGAGCAGTACTTC.

The gene calls are TRBV11-3 and TRBJ1-1; no definite D call. This CDR3 comprises 14 residues. Germline loops: CDR1 SGHNT, CDR2 YENEEA. The V end was cut by 2 bases, the J end by 4 bases, with 11 bases between. The CDR3 sequence: CASSLRDASTEAFF. CDR3 DNA sequence: TGTGCCAGCAGCTTACGGGATGCTAGCACTGAAGCTTTCTTT.

The rearrangement joins TRBV19 to TRBJ2-3, with 14 bases that match TRBD2. V shed 3 bases and J 2 bases; nucleotides not matched to a gene: 16. Per germline, CDR1 LNHDA and CDR2 SQIVND (reference sequence). This CDR3 spans 21 amino acids. The CDR3 DNA sequence: TGTGCCAGTAGTATCGAACCCGTGACTAGCGGGAGGGCCGTGACCACAGATACGCAGTATTTT. Amino acids: CASSIEPVTSGRAVTTDTQYF.

The rearrangement links TRBV5-1 to TRBJ2-2; 8 nucleotides align to TRBD2. CDR3 length: 17 amino acids. The V segment lost 5 bases and the J segment 0 bases; nucleotides outside the gene matches: 9. Germline loops: CDR1 SGHRS, CDR2 YFSETQ. Written as DNA, the CDR3 is TGCGCCAGCAGACCCCGGCTAGCGGGTACGAACACCGGGGAGCTGTTTTTT. Translating it yields CASRPRLAGTNTGELFF.

CDR3 sequence: CASSSPRDSGAANEKLFF. The CDR3, as DNA: TGTGCCAGCAGCTCACCCCGGGACTCCGGCGCGGCTAATGAAAAACTGTTTTTT. The V gene is TRBV7-9, the J gene TRBJ1-4; a weak D match, TRBD1 (5 bases). CDR1 and CDR2 (germline): SEHNR, FQNEAQ (reference sequence). The V and J ends lost 4 bases and 3 bases respectively, with 21 bases between them. The CDR3 totals 18 residues.

The chain recombines TRBV28 with TRBJ2-1; 8 bases map to TRBD1. Germline CDR1 is MDHEN and CDR2 is SYDVKM. This CDR3 is 12 amino acids long. V shed 10 bases, J shed 6 bases, and the junction held 5 bases outside the gene matches. CDR3 nucleotide sequence: TGTGCCACCAAGGACAGGGTCAATGAGCAGTTCTTC. Its translation: CATKDRVNEQFF.

The chain joins TRBV5-4 to TRBJ1-6; TRBD1 is a possible D gene (6 bases). This CDR3 contains 15 residues. Trimming removed 4 bases from V and 4 bases from J, with 12 bases in between. The germline gives CDR1 SGHNT, CDR2 YYREEE (reference sequence). The CDR3 loop reads CASSRKGGYNSPLHF. The CDR3 DNA is TGTGCCAGCAGCCGAAAAGGGGGATATAATTCACCCCTCCACTTT.

This clone was detected only once. This chain uses TRBV6-5 with TRBJ2-7; D perhaps matches TRBD2 (6 bases). The CDR3 sequence is 12 residues long. Germline assignment: CDR1 MNHEY and CDR2 SVGAGI. Between the trimmed V and J ends, which lost 6 bases and 5 bases, there was a span of 11 bases. The CDR3 is CASRQGGNEQYF. In DNA form, the CDR3 reads TGTGCCAGCAGGCAGGGAGGCAACGAGCAGTACTTC.

This rearrangement joins TRBV28 to TRBJ2-1; 12 bases align to TRBD2. The length of the CDR3 is 17 residues. After removal of 2 bases from V and 6 bases from J, the junction contained 8 bases not matched to a gene. Germline V gene data show CDR1 as MDHEN and CDR2 as SYDVKM. The CDR3 DNA reads TGTGCCAGCAGTTTAGGTGGGTCTAGCGGGAGGGCCAATGAGCAGTTCTTC. Protein sequence: CASSLGGSSGRANEQFF.

V usage is TRBV7-9 and J usage is TRBJ1-4; 8 nucleotides match TRBD1. The CDR3 length is 15 residues. Germline V lookup: CDR1 SEHNR, CDR2 FQNEAQ (reference sequence). Unmatched junction bases numbered 10, after V lost 5 bases and J lost 8 bases. The CDR3 region is CASSLLTGAVEKLFF. The CDR3 DNA sequence: TGTGCCAGCAGCCTGTTGACAGGGGCGGTCGAAAAACTGTTTTTT.

This chain connects TRBV4-2 to TRBJ1-4, with 7 nucleotides matching TRBD1. CDR1 and CDR2 (germline): LGHNA, YNFKEQ. The CDR3 runs to 16 residues. With V trimmed by 3 bases and J by 4 bases, 8 bases remained unmatched. CDR3 in amino acids: CASSQRPGQLNEKLFF. In DNA form, the CDR3 reads TGTGCCAGCAGCCAGCGGCCGGGACAGCTTAATGAAAAACTGTTTTTT.

This chain joins TRBV5-6 and TRBJ2-5, with 10 bases that match TRBD2. Germline loops: CDR1 SGHDT, CDR2 YYEEEE. The CDR3 extends over 15 amino acids. With V trimmed by 3 bases and J by 5 bases, 7 bases remained unmatched. The CDR3 is CASSSASGSWETQYF. In nucleotides, the CDR3 is TGTGCCAGCAGCTCGGCTAGCGGGAGTTGGGAGACCCAGTACTTC.

The chain recombines TRBV28 with TRBJ1-6, with D perhaps matching TRBD1 (5 bases). V lost 3 bases and J lost 8, with 11 bases in between. The CDR3 totals 14 residues. Germline assignment: CDR1 MDHEN and CDR2 SYDVKM. CDR3 sequence (DNA): TGTGCCAGCAGTTTTGGGGGGTCGCATTCACCCCTCCACTTT. Protein sequence: CASSFGGSHSPLHF.

This chain uses TRBV28 with TRBJ1-5, with a possible D match to TRBD1 (6 bases). Germline lookup yields CDR1 MDHEN and CDR2 SYDVKM. There are 14 residues in the CDR3. The V and J ends lost 3 bases and 8 bases respectively, with 14 bases between them. CDR3 amino acids: CASSFSGGREPQHF. DNA of the CDR3: TGTGCCAGCAGTTTTAGCGGGGGGCGGGAGCCCCAGCATTTT.

The chain uses TRBV7-6 and TRBJ2-7; the D gene is possibly TRBD2 (5 bases). Germline CDR1 is SGHVS and CDR2 is FNYEAQ. There are 16 residues in the CDR3. Trimming took off 0 bases at V and 2 bases at J, with 14 bases between the two ends. This chain's CDR3 is CASSLAEGPPPYEQYF. The CDR3 DNA reads as TGTGCCAGCAGCTTAGCAGAGGGTCCCCCCCCCTACGAGCAGTACTTC. The whole variable domain, remainder taken from reference TRBV7-6 and TRBJ2-7, is GAGVSQSPRYKVTKRGQDVALRCDPISGHVSLYWYRQALGQGPEFLTYFNYEAQQDKSGLPNDRFSAERPEGSISTLTIQRTEQRDSAMYRCASSLAEGPPPYEQYFGPGTRLTVT.

This chain connects TRBV12-3 or TRBV12-4 to TRBJ2-1, with TRBD2 as a possible D gene (6 bases). Trimming took off 8 bases at V and 4 bases at J, with 12 bases between the two ends. CDR3 length equals 13 residues. The CDR3 here is CASREWVYNEQFF. The CDR3 DNA follows: TGTGCCAGCCGGGAGTGGGTTTACAATGAGCAGTTCTTC.

This chain uses TRBV10-1 with TRBJ1-2, with D perhaps TRBD1 (5 bases). The CDR3 contains 11 residues. Germline V CDR1 and CDR2: WNHNN, SYGVQD (reference sequence). Between the trimmed V and J ends, which lost 10 bases and 3 bases, there was a span of 9 bases. The CDR3 nucleotides are TGCGCCATCGGGGGTGACTATGGCTACACCTTC. Encoded protein: CAIGGDYGYTF.